Listed below are T cell receptor beta chains from one sample, sequenced in a study of PD-1 blockade in classical Hodgkin lymphoma. The method was immunoSEQ multiplex PCR; TCRdb's version includes in-frame clones alone and lacks a portion of them. This table holds 15,000 to 20,000 clones, 75% to 85% found once. Sequences were derived from peripheral blood mononuclear cells (PBMCs), sampled at baseline. The receptors shown here come from a human donor with classical Hodgkin lymphoma. Each CDR3 is given with its conserved first and last residue. The D gene is left open where the match is weak. Rows may omit the clone size; those that give it use once, few, many or a size class.

TGTGCCAGCAGCGGGGGACAGGGAAGGAACGAGCAGTACTTC | CASSGGQGRNEQYF | - | TRBD1 | TRBJ2-7 | TRBV5-4
TGTGCCAGCAGCTTAGTAGCGGCGGTAGGGGGCAGGACTGAAGCTTTCTTT | CASSLVAAVGGRTEAFF | - | TRBD1 | TRBJ1-1 | TRBV7-9
TGTGCCAGTAGGAGATTCGCACTAGCGGGAGTGAACAATGAGCAGTTCTTC | CASRRFALAGVNNEQFF | - | TRBD2 | TRBJ2-1 | TRBV19
TGTGCCAGCAGCTTAGTTACCCAAATGAACGAGCAGTACTTC | CASSLVTQMNEQYF | few | - | TRBJ2-7 | TRBV7-8
TGTGCCAGCAGTGAAAGTCTACTCAACACCGGGGAGCTGTTTTTT | CASSESLLNTGELFF | - | - | TRBJ2-2 | TRBV6-1
TGTGCCACCCAGGGGGACAGGGTCACGTTCACCTTC | CATQGDRVTFTF | - | TRBD1 | TRBJ1-2 | TRBV19
TGTGCCTGGAGTTGGACAGGGAAATATGGCTACACCTTC | CAWSWTGKYGYTF | - | TRBD1 | TRBJ1-2 | TRBV30
TGTGCCAGCAGCCTAACAGGGGACACCGGGGAGCTGTTTTTT | CASSLTGDTGELFF | - | TRBD1 | TRBJ2-2 | TRBV5-4
TGTGCCAGCAGTTACGCTGTTGAGGAGACCCAGTACTTC | CASSYAVEETQYF | - | - | TRBJ2-5 | TRBV6-5
TGTGCCAGCAGTTACTCGAATGATGAGCAGTTCTTC | CASSYSNDEQFF | - | - | TRBJ2-1 | TRBV6-6
TGTGCCAGCAGCGCTACCGGACAGGGGCCCTCCTACGAGCAGTACTTC | CASSATGQGPSYEQYF | once | TRBD1 | TRBJ2-7 | TRBV7-9
TGTGCCTGGAGTGACACGGGAAGCTCTGGAAACACCATATATTTT | CAWSDTGSSGNTIYF | - | - | TRBJ1-3 | TRBV30
TGTGCCAGCAGCCTGACTAGCGGGAGGCAAAATGAGCAGTTCTTC | CASSLTSGRQNEQFF | few | TRBD2 | TRBJ2-1 | TRBV7-9
TGTGCCAGCAGCTTGGTAAAATCGCGGGAGCCGGGGGATACGCAGTATTTT | CASSLVKSREPGDTQYF | - | TRBD2 | TRBJ2-3 | TRBV5-6
TGTGCCAGCAGCCAAGGAGCGCAGAACTATGGCTACACCTTC | CASSQGAQNYGYTF | - | - | TRBJ1-2 | TRBV4-2
TGTGCCAGCAGCTTGTTGGCGGGAGTTTCCTACGAGCAGTACTTC | CASSLLAGVSYEQYF | - | TRBD2 | TRBJ2-7 | TRBV5-5
TGTGCCAGCAGCTCCCGACGCGGATGGGGGGGGGAGCTGTTTTTT | CASSSRRGWGGELFF | few | - | TRBJ2-2 | TRBV5-4
TGCGCCAGCAGCTTGGGGCTACTAGCGGGAGAATCCTACAATGAGCAGTTCTTC | CASSLGLLAGESYNEQFF | once | TRBD2 | TRBJ2-1 | TRBV5-1
TGTGCCAGTAGTATACAGGGCCTCTTAAACACCGGGGAGCTGTTTTTT | CASSIQGLLNTGELFF | - | - | TRBJ2-2 | TRBV19
TGTGCCAGCAGTTACAACCGGGGTTGGACCGGGGAGCTGTTTTTT | CASSYNRGWTGELFF | - | - | TRBJ2-2 | TRBV6-5
TGTGCCTGGAGCCGGAAGGGGACCTACGAGCAGTACTTC | CAWSRKGTYEQYF | once | - | TRBJ2-7 | TRBV30
TGTGCCAGTAGTACCGGGACAAGCGGGGAAGCTTTCTTT | CASSTGTSGEAFF | - | - | TRBJ1-1 | TRBV19
TGTGCCAGTAGTACTCACCCAGGGGGAGGGGGCACTGAAGCTTTCTTT | CASSTHPGGGGTEAFF | few | TRBD1 | TRBJ1-1 | TRBV19
TGTGCCGCAGAGCCGACAACGAACACCGGGGAGCTGTTTTTT | CAAEPTTNTGELFF | few | - | TRBJ2-2 | TRBV10-3
TGTGCCAGCAGCTTAGGGACTCAACAAGAGACCCAGTACTTC | CASSLGTQQETQYF | - | - | TRBJ2-5 | TRBV7-6
TGTGCCAGCAGCCCAGGGACAGAGGGGGACCCCTACGAGCAGTACTTC | CASSPGTEGDPYEQYF | once | TRBD1 | TRBJ2-7 | TRBV14
TGTGCCGTCGGGACTAGCGAGACCTACGAGCAGTACTTC | CAVGTSETYEQYF | - | TRBD2 | TRBJ2-7 | TRBV2
TGTGCCAGCTCACCGCAGGGGACGGCCATTTACAATGAGCAGTTCTTC | CASSPQGTAIYNEQFF | once | - | TRBJ2-1 | TRBV18
TGTGCCACGGCGAGCGGGAGGGCCGCTCTGGATGAGCAGTTCTTC | CATASGRAALDEQFF | - | TRBD2 | TRBJ2-1 | TRBV10-3
TGTGCCATCAGTGAGAACAGGGGGCAGGGGGGCTACACCTTC | CAISENRGQGGYTF | - | TRBD1 | TRBJ1-2 | TRBV10-3
TGTGCCAGCAGTCGGACAGGCCTCTCCTACGAGCAGTACTTC | CASSRTGLSYEQYF | once | TRBD1 | TRBJ2-7 | TRBV27
TGTGCCAGCAGCCTAAAGCGGAGCGAGACCCAGTACTTC | CASSLKRSETQYF | - | - | TRBJ2-5 | TRBV7-2
TGTGCCAGCAGTGAAGTCAGGGATAATTCACCCCTCCACTTT | CASSEVRDNSPLHF | - | - | TRBJ1-6 | TRBV6-1
TGTGCCAGCAGTCCGGGACAGGGGAATGGCTACACCTTC | CASSPGQGNGYTF | - | TRBD1 | TRBJ1-2 | TRBV6-6
TGTGCCAGCAGTTCACAGGGGATGAACACTGAAGCTTTCTTT | CASSSQGMNTEAFF | - | TRBD1 | TRBJ1-1 | TRBV27
TGTGCCAGCAGCGTAGCCAGTAACACCGGGGAGCTGTTTTTT | CASSVASNTGELFF | - | - | TRBJ2-2 | TRBV9
TGTGCTAGCAGCGTCGGACTAGCGGTCACCTACAATGAGCAGTTCTTC | CASSVGLAVTYNEQFF | - | TRBD2 | TRBJ2-1 | TRBV7-7
TGTGCCAGCAGTGGCGGGGCCTACCAAGAGACCCAGTACTTC | CASSGGAYQETQYF | - | - | TRBJ2-5 | TRBV2
TGTGCCAGCAGCGTCCAGGCGGGAGGGGAAAACATTCAGTACTTC | CASSVQAGGENIQYF | - | TRBD2 | TRBJ2-4 | TRBV9
TGCGCCAGCAGCCTCAGCGGGAGGGCCTCCTACGAGCAGTACTTC | CASSLSGRASYEQYF | - | TRBD2 | TRBJ2-7 | TRBV10-2
TGTGCCAGCAGTGGGGGGACAAGCAACACCGGGGAGCTGTTTTTT | CASSGGTSNTGELFF | - | - | TRBJ2-2 | TRBV9
TGCGCCAGCAGCTTCGGAGGGGAAGGCTACACCTTC | CASSFGGEGYTF | - | - | TRBJ1-2 | TRBV5-1
TGTGCCAGCAGTTTACTTATCAGCTCCTACGAGCAGTACTTC | CASSLLISSYEQYF | - | - | TRBJ2-7 | TRBV28
TGTGCCAGCAGCTCCTCGTCCCCGGAGACCCAGTACTTC | CASSSSSPETQYF | - | - | TRBJ2-5 | TRBV7-9
TGTGCCAGCAGCTTAGGACAGGGCAATCAGCCCCAGCATTTT | CASSLGQGNQPQHF | few | - | TRBJ1-5 | TRBV7-8
TGTGCCAGCAGCTTAGGAGCGGGAGGAGGCTACAATGAGCAGTTCTTC | CASSLGAGGGYNEQFF | few | TRBD2 | TRBJ2-1 | TRBV13
TGTGCCAGCAGCTCCCGAGGACTGGCAAACAATGAGCAGTTCTTC | CASSSRGLANNEQFF | few | - | TRBJ2-1 | TRBV7-3
TGTGCCAGCAGTTTATCAGAGAACACTGAAGCTTTCTTT | CASSLSENTEAFF | - | - | TRBJ1-1 | TRBV28
TGTGCCTGGAAGTCTCGGGGTAATCAGCCCCAGCATTTT | CAWKSRGNQPQHF | - | - | TRBJ1-5 | TRBV30
TGCGCCAGCAGAGAACGGGACTGGGATCTGGGTACGCAGTATTTT | CASRERDWDLGTQYF | - | - | TRBJ2-3 | TRBV10-1
TGTGCCAGCAGCTTAGGGGGCCCTGTGGGTGGCTACACCTTC | CASSLGGPVGGYTF | - | - | TRBJ1-2 | TRBV7-2
TGTGCCAGCGATCAACCGGGACAGGGAAACACCATATATTTT | CASDQPGQGNTIYF | - | TRBD1 | TRBJ1-3 | TRBV7-2
TGTGCCAGTAGTATTCAGGCTAGCGAATACAATGAGCAGTTCTTC | CASSIQASEYNEQFF | few | - | TRBJ2-1 | TRBV19